The 22 T cell receptor beta chains listed next were all sequenced from one sample in a study of blood T cell repertoires in COVID-19. TCRdb's copy holds only in-frame clones and misses some; the assay was immunoSEQ multiplex PCR. The sample contains some 200,000 clones, roughly 77% of which appear only once. Input material: PBMCs or T cells enriched from blood (not recorded which). These receptors were obtained from a man in his forties who had recovered from COVID-19.

V is TRBV19 and J is TRBJ1-5; maybe TRBD1 (5 bases). Germline V gene lookup returns CDR1 LNHDA and CDR2 SQIVND (reference sequence). V lost 7 bases and J 5 bases, leaving 9 bases between the germline ends. CDR3 length: 12 amino acids. DNA for the CDR3: TGTGCCAGTAAAACAGGTTATCAGCCCCAGCATTTT. Protein: CASKTGYQPQHF.

CDR3 in DNA: TGTGCCAGCAGCCCCCGCCGGGACAGGGACACTGAAGCTTTCTTT. Translating it yields CASSPRRDRDTEAFF. The chain carries TRBV7-9 and TRBJ1-1, with TRBD1 matching 9 bases. Germline trimming cut 5 bases from V and 3 bases from J; bases unmatched to any gene: 7. The CDR3 is 15 amino acids. Germline loops: CDR1 SEHNR, CDR2 FQNEAQ (reference sequence).

The chain joins TRBV5-1 to TRBJ2-5; possibly TRBD2 for D (5 bases). The V end was cut by 3 bases, the J end by 7 bases, with 19 bases between. The CDR3 runs 15 residues. Germline CDR1 reads SGHRS; CDR2 reads YFSETQ. CDR3 amino acids: CASSYDGLRAGTQYF. The CDR3 coding sequence is TGCGCCAGCAGCTATGACGGACTTCGAGCAGGGACCCAGTACTTC. Full variable domain (remainder filled in from reference TRBV5-1 and TRBJ2-5): KAGVTQTPRYLIKTRGQQVTLSCSPISGHRSVSWYQQTPGQGLQFLFEYFSETQRNKGNFPGRFSGRQFSNSRSEMNVSTLELGDSALYLCASSYDGLRAGTQYFGPGTRLLVL.

J is TRBJ2-1 and V is TRBV7-9, with 7 bases that match TRBD1. The CDR3 loop spans 14 amino acids. Germline lookup yields CDR1 SEHNR and CDR2 FQNEAQ (reference sequence). The junction had 4 bases not matched to a gene; V was cut back by 4 bases and J by 4 bases. As DNA, the CDR3 is TGTGCCAGCAGCTCAGGGGGACGTTACAATGAGCAGTTCTTC. Its translation is CASSSGGRYNEQFF.

Details on this clone: Other nucleotide sequences from this sample produce the same CDR3. The chain combines TRBV7-3 with TRBJ1-1; D gene ambiguous. The V gene's germline CDR1 is SGHTA and CDR2 FQGTGA. Trimming took 0 bases from V and 2 from J, leaving 4 bases between them. This CDR3 has 13 residues. DNA for the CDR3: TGTGCCAGCAGCTTAACTAGAAACACTGAAGCTTTCTTT. This codes for CASSLTRNTEAFF.

This clone is a singleton in its sample. This chain uses TRBV19 with TRBJ1-4; the D is unclear. The V gene's germline CDR1 is LNHDA and CDR2 SQIVND (reference sequence). The V and J ends lost 4 bases and 0 bases respectively, with 9 bases between them. This CDR3 spans 15 amino acids. The CDR3 nucleotides are TGTGCCAGTAGTACCTACAGAGCAACTAATGAAAAACTGTTTTTT. Residues: CASSTYRATNEKLFF.

The chain carries TRBV7-9 and TRBJ2-3; TRBD2 aligns across 11 bases. Germline CDR1 SEHNR, CDR2 FQNEAQ (reference sequence). There are 15 residues in the CDR3. With 6 bases clipped from V and 7 bases from J, the junction kept 9 bases outside the gene matches. The CDR3 here is CASSPGTSGVYTQYF. The CDR3 coding sequence is TGTGCCAGCAGTCCCGGGACTAGCGGAGTCTATACGCAGTATTTT.

The table lists this clone with a few counts. The chain joins TRBV9 to TRBJ1-1, with a tentative D call TRBD1 (5 bases). Germline CDR1 SGDLS, CDR2 YYNGEE. Deletions cut 4 bases from V and 7 bases from J, with 17 bases between. This CDR3 comprises 14 residues. CDR3 nucleotides: TGTGCCAGCAGCCCTGAAGTAGGGGCCAATGAAGCTTTCTTT. Its protein is CASSPEVGANEAFF.

In DNA form, the CDR3 reads TGTGCCAGCAGCTTGAGTTATAGTACAGGGGATGGCTACACCTTC. Encoded protein: CASSLSYSTGDGYTF. The rearrangement links TRBV7-9 to TRBJ1-2; 7 nucleotides line up with TRBD1. The CDR3 is made up of 15 amino acids. The V and J ends lost 3 bases and 6 bases, in that order; junction bases with no gene match: 10. Germline V gene sequence: CDR1 SEHNR, CDR2 FQNEAQ (reference sequence).

CDR3 sequence (DNA): TGTGCCCATGGGCAGGGCACTTCACCCCTCCACTTT. It is translated as CAHGQGTSPLHF. The chain employs TRBV30 and TRBJ1-6; tentative D call: TRBD1 (5 bases). CDR3 length equals 12 residues. Trimming stripped 8 bases from V and 9 bases from J, with 14 bases between. Germline V gene data show CDR1 as GTSNPN and CDR2 as SVGIG (reference sequence).

The J gene is TRBJ2-3, the V gene TRBV29-1; TRBD2 agrees at 9 bases. V trimming: 4 bases; J trimming: 2 bases; junction bases outside the gene matches: 4. Germline V gives CDR1 SQVTM, CDR2 ANQGSEA. This CDR3 spans 14 amino acids. For the CDR3, the DNA is TGCAGCGTTGTCCCGGGACTAGCCACAGATACGCAGTATTTT. Translation: CSVVPGLATDTQYF.

This clone was detected only a few times. V usage is TRBV27 and J usage is TRBJ1-1; possible D gene TRBD1, 6 bases. Germline V CDR1 and CDR2: MNHEY, SMNVEV (reference sequence). This CDR3 spans 14 amino acids. Deletions cut 0 bases from V and 2 bases from J, with 7 bases between. In DNA form, the CDR3 reads TGTGCCAGCAGTTTATCGGACAGCAACACTGAAGCTTTCTTT. This codes for CASSLSDSNTEAFF.

This clone was seen at least ten times. V gene TRBV7-9 combines with J gene TRBJ2-3, with D maybe TRBD2 (5 bases). V lost 5 bases and J lost 2, with 14 bases in between. CDR1 SEHNR and CDR2 FQNEAQ come from the germline V gene (reference sequence). The CDR3 is made up of 15 amino acids. The DNA for the CDR3 is TGTGCCAGCAGCATATCTAGCCCGAACACAGATACGCAGTATTTT. It encodes CASSISSPNTDTQYF.

Points on this clone: Other nucleotide sequences from this sample produce the same CDR3. The chain recombines TRBV3-1 (or the pseudogene TRBV3-2) with TRBJ1-3; 8 nucleotides agree with TRBD1. The CDR3 is 13 residues long. V lost 4 bases, J lost 7 bases, and 3 bases stayed unmatched. Germline lookup yields CDR1 LGHDT and CDR2 YNNKEL (reference sequence). As DNA, the CDR3 is TGTGCCAGCAGCCCCACAGGGGGTAACACCATATATTTT. Protein sequence: CASSPTGGNTIYF.

This chain links TRBV5-5 with TRBJ1-5; D gene unclear. The CDR3 spans 13 residues. V was trimmed by 0 bases and J by 7 bases, leaving 8 bases between them. CDR1 and CDR2 (germline): SGHKS, YYEKEE (reference sequence). CDR3 sequence: CASSLETAQPQHF. DNA of the CDR3: TGTGCCAGCAGCTTGGAAACTGCCCAGCCCCAGCATTTT.

In this sample, this clone turned up once. The V and J genes are TRBV7-3 and TRBJ2-1; TRBD2 matches 8 bases. Germline CDR1 reads SGHTA; CDR2 reads FQGTGA. The ends lost 2 bases at V and 7 bases at J; junction bases unmatched: 7. This CDR3 contains 15 residues. CDR3 DNA: TGTGCCAGCAGCTTACAGCGGGGGTCAGTAAATGAGCAGTTCTTC. It codes for CASSLQRGSVNEQFF.

The chain has TRBV16 and TRBJ2-1, with D perhaps TRBD2 (6 bases). Germline CDR1 KGHSY, CDR2 FQNENV. V was pared by 2 bases and J by 9 bases, with 14 bases between. The CDR3 length is 14 residues. The CDR3 loop reads CASSQRPTEGEQFF. CDR3 sequence (DNA): TGTGCCAGCAGCCAACGCCCTACGGAGGGTGAGCAGTTCTTC.

The V call is TRBV7-6, the J call TRBJ2-2; 10 nucleotides line up with TRBD2. This CDR3 is 18 amino acids long. The germline V gene has CDR1 SGHVS and CDR2 FNYEAQ. V lost 6 bases and J lost 1; bases outside the gene matches: 11. For the CDR3, the DNA is TGTGCCAGCAGGACTAGTGGGACTAGCGCCAGGAACACCGGGGAGCTGTTTTTT. It specifies CASRTSGTSARNTGELFF.

The chain is built from TRBV5-1 and TRBJ2-1; D gene unclear. Trimming removed 3 bases at V and 5 bases at J, with 9 bases between. The CDR3 length is 13 residues. The germline V gene encodes CDR1 SGHRS and CDR2 YFSETQ. Here the CDR3 DNA reads TGCGCCAGCAGCTATCGGGTGGACAATGAGCAGTTCTTC. Protein product: CASSYRVDNEQFF.

The chain couples TRBV7-9 to TRBJ1-4; no clear D. Germline CDR1 is SEHNR and CDR2 is FQNEAQ (reference sequence). V shed 1 base and J shed 2 bases, with 8 bases lying between them. CDR3 length equals 15 residues. CDR3 sequence reads: CASSLGTTTNEKLFF. CDR3 bases: TGTGCCAGCAGCTTAGGAACAACCACTAATGAAAAACTGTTTTTT.

The CDR3 DNA follows: TGTGCCAGCAGTCCAGGGCACTATGGCTACACCTTC. This gives the protein CASSPGHYGYTF. The chain links TRBV12-3 or TRBV12-4 to TRBJ1-2; tentative D call: TRBD1 (5 bases). The CDR3 consists of 12 residues. Trimming took 5 bases from V and 3 from J, leaving 7 bases between them.

The genes are TRBV19 and TRBJ1-2; 8 bases align to TRBD1. V trimming: 6 bases; J trimming: 6 bases; junction bases outside the gene matches: 15. Germline CDR1 reads LNHDA; CDR2 reads SQIVND (reference sequence). There are 16 residues in the CDR3. The CDR3 DNA follows: TGTGCCAGTAGGTCCCGGGACAGGACGTCGGACCATGGCTACACCTTC. Encoded protein: CASRSRDRTSDHGYTF.